Sequencing of this TCR beta chain was carried out in a study of shared clonotypes between healthy human individuals. Naive CD8 populations comprised CD45RO-negative cells positively selected for CCR7, excluding terminally differentiated effector memory CD45RA+ cells. Donors included only healthy HIV-negative adults lacking recent acute infections or vaccinations. General study results and limits: In contrast to clonotypes shared by all four donors, non-shared clonotypes had lower generation probabilities. There were few donors, and this limited the genetic and exposure-history diversity represented.

This clone appeared once. No antigen is known for it. For each subset, genomic DNA was distributed in equal portions over several immunoSEQ plates. Sequencing was performed with immunoSEQ multiplex PCR; in TCRdb, only in-frame clones are kept and a portion is missing. The repertoire includes around 1.9 million clones, approximately 94% of them detected once, and more than 1.5% sits in the top ten. The sample consisted of naive CD8+ T cells from PBMCs. The source of this sequence is a man between 18 and 35 years old in good health. Some clones in this sample may be carry-over from other donors' samples.

CDR3 sequence reads: CASRDRRSYEQYF. The CDR3 DNA sequence: TGTGCCAGCCGGGACAGGAGATCCTACGAGCAGTACTTC. The chain has TRBV6-1 and TRBJ2-7; TRBD1 agrees at 8 bases. Germline loops: CDR1 MNHNS, CDR2 SASEGT. With 8 bases clipped from V and 1 base from J, the junction kept 4 bases outside the gene matches. CDR3 length equals 13 residues.